This TCR beta chain was documented in a study of T cell repertoires in cytomegalovirus infection. Findings of the study overall: The cumulative frequency of public TCR beta families identified carriers of CMV plus the relevant HLA.

Regarding this clonotype: The antigen is undetermined.

CDR1 and CDR2 (germline): SGHNT, YYREEE (reference sequence). The germline V and J ends were trimmed by 0 bases and 6 bases, with 10 bases remaining between them. CDR3 length equals 15 residues. TCRdb re-derived calls from the reads in MiXCR, one entry per CDR3 protein. The data show about 220,000 distinct CDR3 sequences, less than 50% seen once. This receptor was identified in a human donor in good health (CMV status not recorded). Some clones in this sample may be carry-over from other donors' samples. Sequenced material: CD8+ T cells from cultured PBMCs, taken from culture after CMV antigen stimulation. This chain links TRBV5-4 with TRBJ1-6; D call uncertain. The CDR3 bases are TGTGCCAGCAGCTTGGGGGCAGGCGCTAATTCACCCCTCCACTTT. Its translation: CASSLGAGANSPLHF.